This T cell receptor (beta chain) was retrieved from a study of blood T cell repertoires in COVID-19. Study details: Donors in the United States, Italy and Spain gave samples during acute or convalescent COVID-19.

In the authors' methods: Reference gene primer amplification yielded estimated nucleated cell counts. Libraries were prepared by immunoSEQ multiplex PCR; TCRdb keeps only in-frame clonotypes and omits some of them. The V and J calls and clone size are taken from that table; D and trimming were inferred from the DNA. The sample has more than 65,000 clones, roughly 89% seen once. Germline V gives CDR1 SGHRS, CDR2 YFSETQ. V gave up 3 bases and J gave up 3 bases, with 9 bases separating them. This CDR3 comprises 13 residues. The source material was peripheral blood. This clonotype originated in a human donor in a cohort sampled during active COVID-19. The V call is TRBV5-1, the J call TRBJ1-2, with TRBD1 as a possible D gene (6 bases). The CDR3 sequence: CASSSGTYYGYTF. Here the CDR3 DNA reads TGCGCCAGCAGCTCCGGGACATACTATGGCTACACCTTC.